This T cell receptor beta chain stems from a study of yellow fever vaccine responses in identical twins. Germline lookup yields CDR1 SNHLY and CDR2 FYNNEI. V lost 6 bases, J lost 6 bases, and 4 bases lay in between. The CDR3 sequence is 10 residues long. A remark on this clonotype: Its antigen remains unknown.

The study, taken as a whole, reports: The T cell response to vaccination in identical twins was reportedly partly convergent and partly personalized.

Via MiXCR, TCRdb re-called the RT-PCR reads, giving one row per CDR3 protein. The profile shows over 950 distinct CDR3 sequences, around 82% of them singletons. The sample here was T cells from blood (PBMCs), unsorted or a sorted subset (not recorded which), taken before or after yellow fever vaccination (not recorded which). The receptor was isolated from a female donor who received the yellow fever vaccine. This sequence joins TRBV2 and TRBJ2-3, with unresolved D. The CDR3, as DNA: TGTGCCAGCAGGATGGATACGCAGTATTTT. Encoded protein: CASRMDTQYF.